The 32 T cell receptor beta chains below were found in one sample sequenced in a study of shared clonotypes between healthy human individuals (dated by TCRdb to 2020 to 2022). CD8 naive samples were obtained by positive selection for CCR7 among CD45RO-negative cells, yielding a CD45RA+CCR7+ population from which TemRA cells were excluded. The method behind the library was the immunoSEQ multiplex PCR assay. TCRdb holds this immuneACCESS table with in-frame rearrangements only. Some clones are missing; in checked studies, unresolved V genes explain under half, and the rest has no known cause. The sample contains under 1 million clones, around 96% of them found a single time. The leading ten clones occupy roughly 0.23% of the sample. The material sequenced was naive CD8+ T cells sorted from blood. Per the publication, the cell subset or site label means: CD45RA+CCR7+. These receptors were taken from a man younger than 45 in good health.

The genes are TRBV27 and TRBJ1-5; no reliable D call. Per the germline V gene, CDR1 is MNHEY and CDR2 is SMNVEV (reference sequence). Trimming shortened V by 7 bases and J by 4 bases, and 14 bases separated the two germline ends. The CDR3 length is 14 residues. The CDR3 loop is CASTLSAGNQPQHF. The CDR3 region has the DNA TGTGCCAGCACCCTTTCCGCCGGGAATCAGCCCCAGCATTTT.

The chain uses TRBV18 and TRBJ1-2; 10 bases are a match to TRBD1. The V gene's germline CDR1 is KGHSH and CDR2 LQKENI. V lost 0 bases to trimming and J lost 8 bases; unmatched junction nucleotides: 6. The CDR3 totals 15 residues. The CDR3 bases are TGTGCCAGCTCACCACCGGGGACAGGGGCGGTCGGCTACACCTTC. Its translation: CASSPPGTGAVGYTF.

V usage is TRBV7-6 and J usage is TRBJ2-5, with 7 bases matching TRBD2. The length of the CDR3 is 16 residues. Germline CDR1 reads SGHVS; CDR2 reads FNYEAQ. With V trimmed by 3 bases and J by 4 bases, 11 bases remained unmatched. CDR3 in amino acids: CASSLYGDYQGETQYF. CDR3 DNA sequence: TGTGCCAGCAGCTTGTACGGGGACTACCAGGGAGAGACCCAGTACTTC. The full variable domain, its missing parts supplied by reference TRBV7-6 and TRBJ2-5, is GAGVSQSPRYKVTKRGQDVALRCDPISGHVSLYWYRQALGQGPEFLTYFNYEAQQDKSGLPNDRFSAERPEGSISTLTIQRTEQRDSAMYRCASSLYGDYQGETQYFGPGTRLLVL.

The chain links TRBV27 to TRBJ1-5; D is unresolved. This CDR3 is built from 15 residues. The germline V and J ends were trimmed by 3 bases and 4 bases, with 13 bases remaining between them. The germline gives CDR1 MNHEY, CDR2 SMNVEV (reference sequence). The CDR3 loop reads CASSFSDSRNQPQHF. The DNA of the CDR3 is TGTGCCAGCAGTTTTAGCGATTCCCGAAATCAGCCCCAGCATTTT.

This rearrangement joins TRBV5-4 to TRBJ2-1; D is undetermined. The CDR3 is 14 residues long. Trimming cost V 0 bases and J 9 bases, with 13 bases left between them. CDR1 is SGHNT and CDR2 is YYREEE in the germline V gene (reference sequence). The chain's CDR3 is CASSLAPTLSEQFF. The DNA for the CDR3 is TGTGCCAGCAGCTTGGCTCCGACATTGAGTGAGCAGTTCTTC. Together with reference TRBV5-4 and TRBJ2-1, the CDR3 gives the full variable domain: ETGVTQSPTHLIKTRGQQVTLRCSSQSGHNTVSWYQQALGQGPQFIFQYYREEENGRGNFPPRFSGLQFPNYSSELNVNALELDDSALYLCASSLAPTLSEQFFGPGTRLTVL.

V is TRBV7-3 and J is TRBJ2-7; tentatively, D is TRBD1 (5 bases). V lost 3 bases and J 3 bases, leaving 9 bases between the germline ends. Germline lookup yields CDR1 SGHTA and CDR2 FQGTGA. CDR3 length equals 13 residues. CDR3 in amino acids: CASSFGRDYEQYF. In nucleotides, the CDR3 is TGTGCCAGCAGCTTTGGCAGGGACTACGAGCAGTACTTC.

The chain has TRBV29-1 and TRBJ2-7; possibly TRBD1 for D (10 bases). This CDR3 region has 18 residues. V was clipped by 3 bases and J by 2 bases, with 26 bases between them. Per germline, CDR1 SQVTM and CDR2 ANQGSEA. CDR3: CSVEASDRGLAGTYEQYF. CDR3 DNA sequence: TGCAGCGTTGAGGCTTCCGACAGGGGGCTAGCGGGGACCTACGAGCAGTACTTC.

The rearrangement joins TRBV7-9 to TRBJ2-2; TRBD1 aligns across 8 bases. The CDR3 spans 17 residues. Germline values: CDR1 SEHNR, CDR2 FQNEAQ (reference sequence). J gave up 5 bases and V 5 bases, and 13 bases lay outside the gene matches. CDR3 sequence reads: CASSTSGRTGRTGELFF. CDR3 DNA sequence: TGTGCCAGCAGCACTTCGGGGAGGACAGGGCGAACCGGGGAGCTGTTTTTT.

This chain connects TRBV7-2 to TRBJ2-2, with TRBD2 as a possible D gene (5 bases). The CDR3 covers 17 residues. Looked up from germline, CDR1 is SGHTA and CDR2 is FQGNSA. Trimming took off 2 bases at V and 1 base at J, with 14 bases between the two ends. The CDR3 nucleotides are TGTGCCAGCAGCTTAAGCCCCGGGATTAAGAACACCGGGGAGCTGTTTTTT. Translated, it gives CASSLSPGIKNTGELFF.

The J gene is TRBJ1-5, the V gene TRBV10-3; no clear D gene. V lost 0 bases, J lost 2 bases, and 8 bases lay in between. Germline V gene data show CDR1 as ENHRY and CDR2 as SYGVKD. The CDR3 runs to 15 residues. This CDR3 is CAISESGMGNQPQHF. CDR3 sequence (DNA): TGTGCCATCAGTGAGTCAGGGATGGGCAATCAGCCCCAGCATTTT.

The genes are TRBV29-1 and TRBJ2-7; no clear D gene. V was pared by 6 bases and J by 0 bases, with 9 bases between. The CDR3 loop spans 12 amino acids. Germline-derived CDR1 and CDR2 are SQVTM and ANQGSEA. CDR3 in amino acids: CSVLRSSYEQYF. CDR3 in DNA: TGCAGCGTGCTGCGTAGCTCCTACGAGCAGTACTTC.

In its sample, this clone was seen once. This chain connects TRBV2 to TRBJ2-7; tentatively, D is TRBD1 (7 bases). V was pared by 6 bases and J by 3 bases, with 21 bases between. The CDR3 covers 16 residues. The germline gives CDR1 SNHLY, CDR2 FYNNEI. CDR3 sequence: CASREGLTGSYYEQYF. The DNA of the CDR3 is TGTGCCAGCAGGGAGGGGTTGACAGGGAGCTACTACGAGCAGTACTTC. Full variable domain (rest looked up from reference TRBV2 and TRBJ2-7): EPEVTQTPSHQVTQMGQEVILRCVPISNHLYFYWYRQILGQKVEFLVSFYNNEISEKSEIFDDQFSVERPDGSNFTLKIRSTKLEDSAMYFCASREGLTGSYYEQYFGPGTRLTVT.

The CDR3 is CASTPAYETGELFF. The CDR3 nucleotides read TGTGCCAGCACCCCAGCATATGAGACCGGGGAGCTGTTTTTT. The J gene is TRBJ2-2, the V gene TRBV7-9; D not resolved. The V end lost 7 bases, the J end lost 5 bases, and 14 bases lay between the germline ends. This CDR3 comprises 14 residues. Looked up from germline, CDR1 is SEHNR and CDR2 is FQNEAQ (reference sequence). The variable domain in full, with the rest retrieved from reference TRBV7-9 and TRBJ2-2, is DTGVSQNPRHKITKRGQNVTFRCDPISEHNRLYWYRQTLGQGPEFLTYFQNEAQLEKSRLLSDRFSAERPKGSFSTLEIQRTEQGDSAMYLCASTPAYETGELFFGEGSRLTVL.

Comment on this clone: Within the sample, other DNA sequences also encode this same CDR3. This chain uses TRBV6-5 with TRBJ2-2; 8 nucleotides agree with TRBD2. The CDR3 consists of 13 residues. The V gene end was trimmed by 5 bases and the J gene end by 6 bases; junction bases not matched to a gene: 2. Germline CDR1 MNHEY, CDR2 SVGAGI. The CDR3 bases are TGTGCCAGCAGTCCCGGGGGGGCCGGGGAGCTGTTTTTT. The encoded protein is CASSPGGAGELFF.

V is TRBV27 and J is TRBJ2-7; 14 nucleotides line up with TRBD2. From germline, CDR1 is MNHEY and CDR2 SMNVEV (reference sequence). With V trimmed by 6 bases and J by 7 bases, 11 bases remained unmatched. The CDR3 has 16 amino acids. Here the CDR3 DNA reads TGTGCCAGCAGCGGGACTAGCGGGGGCGCCCTACGGGAGCAGTACTTC. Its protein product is CASSGTSGGALREQYF.

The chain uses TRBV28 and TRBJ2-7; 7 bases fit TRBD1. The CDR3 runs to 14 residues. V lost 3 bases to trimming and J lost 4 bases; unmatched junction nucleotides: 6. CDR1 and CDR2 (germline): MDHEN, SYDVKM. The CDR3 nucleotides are TGTGCCAGCAGTTTGACAGGGACCGCTTACGAGCAGTACTTC. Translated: CASSLTGTAYEQYF.

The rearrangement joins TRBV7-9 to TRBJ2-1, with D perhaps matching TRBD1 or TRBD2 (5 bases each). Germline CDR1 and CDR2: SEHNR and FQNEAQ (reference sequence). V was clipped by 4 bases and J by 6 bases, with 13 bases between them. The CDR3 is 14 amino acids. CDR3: CASSWLRDPNEQFF. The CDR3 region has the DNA TGTGCCAGCAGCTGGCTCCGGGACCCCAATGAGCAGTTCTTC.

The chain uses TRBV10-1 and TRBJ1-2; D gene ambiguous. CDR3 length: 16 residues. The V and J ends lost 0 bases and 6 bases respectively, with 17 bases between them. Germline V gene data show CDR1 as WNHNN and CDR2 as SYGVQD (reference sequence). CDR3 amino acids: CASSESTGSTSDGYTF. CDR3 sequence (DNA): TGCGCCAGCAGTGAGTCGACGGGATCAACATCCGATGGCTACACCTTC.

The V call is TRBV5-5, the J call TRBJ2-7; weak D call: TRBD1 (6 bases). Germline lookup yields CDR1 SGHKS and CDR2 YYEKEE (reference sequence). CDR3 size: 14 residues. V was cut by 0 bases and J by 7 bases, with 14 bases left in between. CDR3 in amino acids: CASSLGTAFGEQYF. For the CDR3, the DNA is TGTGCCAGCAGCTTGGGGACAGCCTTTGGTGAGCAGTACTTC.

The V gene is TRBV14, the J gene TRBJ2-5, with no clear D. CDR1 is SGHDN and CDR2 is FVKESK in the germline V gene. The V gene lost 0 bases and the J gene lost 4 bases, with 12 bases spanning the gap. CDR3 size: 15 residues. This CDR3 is CASSQDEREAETQYF. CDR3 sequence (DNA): TGTGCCAGCAGCCAAGATGAGAGAGAAGCAGAGACCCAGTACTTC. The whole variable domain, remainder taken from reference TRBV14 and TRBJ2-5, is EAGVTQFPSHSVIEKGQTVTLRCDPISGHDNLYWYRRVMGKEIKFLLHFVKESKQDESGMPNNRFLAERTGGTYSTLKVQPAELEDSGVYFCASSQDEREAETQYFGPGTRLLVL.

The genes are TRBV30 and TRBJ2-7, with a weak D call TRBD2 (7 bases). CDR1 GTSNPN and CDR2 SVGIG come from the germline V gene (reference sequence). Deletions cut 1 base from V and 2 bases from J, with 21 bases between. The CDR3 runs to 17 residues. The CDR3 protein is CAWSGTIAGEGAYEQYF. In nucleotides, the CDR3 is TGTGCCTGGAGTGGAACCATTGCGGGAGAGGGGGCCTACGAGCAGTACTTC.

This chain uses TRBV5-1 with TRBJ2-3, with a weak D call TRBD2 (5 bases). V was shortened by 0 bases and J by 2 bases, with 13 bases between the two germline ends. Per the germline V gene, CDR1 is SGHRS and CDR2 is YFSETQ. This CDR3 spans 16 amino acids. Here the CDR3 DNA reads TGCGCCAGCAGCTTGGAATACCGGGATATCACAGATACGCAGTATTTT. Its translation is CASSLEYRDITDTQYF.

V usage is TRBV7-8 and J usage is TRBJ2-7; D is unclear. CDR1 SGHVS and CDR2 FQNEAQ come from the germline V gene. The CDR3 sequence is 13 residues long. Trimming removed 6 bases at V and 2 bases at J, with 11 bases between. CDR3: CASSLRGAYEQYF. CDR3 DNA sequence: TGTGCCAGCAGTCTCCGAGGAGCCTACGAGCAGTACTTC.

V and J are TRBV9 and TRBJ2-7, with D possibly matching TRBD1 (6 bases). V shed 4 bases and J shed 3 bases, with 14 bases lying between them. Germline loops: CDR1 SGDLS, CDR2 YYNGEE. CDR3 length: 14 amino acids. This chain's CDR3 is CASSPGDTIYEQYF. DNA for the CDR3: TGTGCCAGCAGCCCTGGGGACACCATCTACGAGCAGTACTTC.

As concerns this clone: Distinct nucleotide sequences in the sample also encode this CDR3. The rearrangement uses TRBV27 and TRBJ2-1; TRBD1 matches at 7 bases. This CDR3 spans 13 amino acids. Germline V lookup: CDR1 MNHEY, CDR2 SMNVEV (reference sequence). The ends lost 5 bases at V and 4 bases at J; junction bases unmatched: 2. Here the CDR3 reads CASSPGQYNEQFF. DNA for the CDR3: TGTGCCAGCAGTCCGGGACAGTACAATGAGCAGTTCTTC.

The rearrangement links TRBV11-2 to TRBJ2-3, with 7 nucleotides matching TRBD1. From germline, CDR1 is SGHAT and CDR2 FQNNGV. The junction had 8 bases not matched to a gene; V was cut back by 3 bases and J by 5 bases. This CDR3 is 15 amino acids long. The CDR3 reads CASSFPPQGVDTQYF. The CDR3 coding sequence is TGTGCCAGCAGCTTCCCTCCTCAGGGGGTAGATACGCAGTATTTT.

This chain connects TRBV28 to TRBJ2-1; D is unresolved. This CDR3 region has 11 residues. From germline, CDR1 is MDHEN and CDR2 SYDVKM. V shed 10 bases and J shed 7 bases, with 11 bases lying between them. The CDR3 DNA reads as TGTGCCACCCACGGCTGGAATGAGCAGTTCTTC. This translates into CATHGWNEQFF.

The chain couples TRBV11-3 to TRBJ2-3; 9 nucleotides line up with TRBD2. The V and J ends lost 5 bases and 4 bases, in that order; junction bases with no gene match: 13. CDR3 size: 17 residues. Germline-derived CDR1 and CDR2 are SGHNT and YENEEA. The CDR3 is CASSKRDSGGFADTQYF. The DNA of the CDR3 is TGTGCCAGCAGCAAAAGGGATAGCGGGGGTTTCGCAGATACGCAGTATTTT.

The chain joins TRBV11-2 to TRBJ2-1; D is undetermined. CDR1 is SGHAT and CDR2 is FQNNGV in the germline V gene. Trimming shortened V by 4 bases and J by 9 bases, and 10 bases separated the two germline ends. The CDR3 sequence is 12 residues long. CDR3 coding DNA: TGTGCCAGCAGCTGGGGTCCGCCTGAGCAGTTCTTC. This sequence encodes CASSWGPPEQFF. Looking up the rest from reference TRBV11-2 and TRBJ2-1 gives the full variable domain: EAGVAQSPRYKIIEKRQSVAFWCNPISGHATLYWYQQILGQGPKLLIQFQNNGVVDDSQLPKDRFSAERLKGVDSTLKIQPAKLEDSAVYLCASSWGPPEQFFGPGTRLTVL.

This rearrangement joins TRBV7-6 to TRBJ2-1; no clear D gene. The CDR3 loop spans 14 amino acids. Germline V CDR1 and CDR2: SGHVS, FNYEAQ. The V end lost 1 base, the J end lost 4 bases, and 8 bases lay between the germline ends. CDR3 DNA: TGTGCCAGCAGCTTAGAGCTTGTATACAATGAGCAGTTCTTC. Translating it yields CASSLELVYNEQFF.

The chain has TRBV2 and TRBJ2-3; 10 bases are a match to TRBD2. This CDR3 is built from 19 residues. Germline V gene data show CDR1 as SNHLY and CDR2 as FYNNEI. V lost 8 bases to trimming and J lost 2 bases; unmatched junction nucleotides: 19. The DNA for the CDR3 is TGTGCCAGCGGCACCTTACTAGCGGGACCTTCTCTATTCACAGATACGCAGTATTTT. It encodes CASGTLLAGPSLFTDTQYF. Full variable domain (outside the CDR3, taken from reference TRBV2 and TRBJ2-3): EPEVTQTPSHQVTQMGQEVILRCVPISNHLYFYWYRQILGQKVEFLVSFYNNEISEKSEIFDDQFSVERPDGSNFTLKIRSTKLEDSAMYFCASGTLLAGPSLFTDTQYFGPGTRLTVL.

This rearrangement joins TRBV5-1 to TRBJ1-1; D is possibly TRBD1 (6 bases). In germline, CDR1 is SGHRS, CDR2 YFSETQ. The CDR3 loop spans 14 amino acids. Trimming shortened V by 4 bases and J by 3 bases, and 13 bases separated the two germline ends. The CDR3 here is CASSTGQRDTEAFF. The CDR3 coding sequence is TGCGCCAGCAGCACCGGACAGAGGGACACTGAAGCTTTCTTT.